The source of this T cell receptor beta chain is a study of PD-1 blockade in mismatch repair-deficient tumors. This CDR3 has 14 residues. V shed 4 bases and J shed 1 base, with 8 bases lying between them. The germline V gene has CDR1 SGHNT and CDR2 YYREEE (reference sequence). Clones were sequenced by immunoSEQ multiplex PCR, and TCRdb holds only the in-frame ones, with some missing. The sample yields about 120,000 clones, around 80% seen once. Remarks on this clone: Its matching antigen is unknown.

Study-level results: Tumor-resident clones, often undetectable pretreatment in blood, expanded then contracted after pembrolizumab.

The chain couples TRBV5-4 to TRBJ2-2; D unclear. Source: peripheral blood, taken 60 weeks after starting pembrolizumab. The clonotype was recovered from an adult with mismatch repair-deficient cancer. The CDR3, as DNA: TGTGCCAGCAGCCCCGGAGTGAACACCGGGGAGCTGTTTTTT. Translated, it gives CASSPGVNTGELFF. Using reference TRBV5-4 and TRBJ2-2 for the parts outside the CDR3, the full variable domain is ETGVTQSPTHLIKTRGQQVTLRCSSQSGHNTVSWYQQALGQGPQFIFQYYREEENGRGNFPPRFSGLQFPNYSSELNVNALELDDSALYLCASSPGVNTGELFFGEGSRLTVL.